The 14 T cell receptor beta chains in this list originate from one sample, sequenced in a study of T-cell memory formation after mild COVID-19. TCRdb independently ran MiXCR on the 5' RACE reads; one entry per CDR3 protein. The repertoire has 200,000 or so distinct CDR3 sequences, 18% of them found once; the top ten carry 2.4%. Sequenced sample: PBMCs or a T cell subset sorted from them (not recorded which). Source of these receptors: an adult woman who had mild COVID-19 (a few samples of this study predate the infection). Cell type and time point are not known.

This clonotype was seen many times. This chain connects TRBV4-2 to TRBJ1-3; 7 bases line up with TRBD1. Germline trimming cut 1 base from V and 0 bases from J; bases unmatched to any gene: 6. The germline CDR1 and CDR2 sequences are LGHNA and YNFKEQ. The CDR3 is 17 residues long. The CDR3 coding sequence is TGTGCCAGCAGCCAAGCTTCCGGGACAGCCTCTGGAAACACCATATATTTT. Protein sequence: CASSQASGTASGNTIYF.

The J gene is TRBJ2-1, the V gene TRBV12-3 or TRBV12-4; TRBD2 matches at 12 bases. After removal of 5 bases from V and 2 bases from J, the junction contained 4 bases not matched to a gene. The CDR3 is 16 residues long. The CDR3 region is CASSPGLAGTYNEQFF. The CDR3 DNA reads TGTGCCAGCAGTCCCGGACTAGCGGGGACCTACAATGAGCAGTTCTTC.

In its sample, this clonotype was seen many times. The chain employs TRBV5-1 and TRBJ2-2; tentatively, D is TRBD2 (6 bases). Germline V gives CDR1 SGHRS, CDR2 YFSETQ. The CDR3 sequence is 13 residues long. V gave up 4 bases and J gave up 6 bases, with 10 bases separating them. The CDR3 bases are TGCGCCAGCAGCACCCGGGAGTCCGGGGAGCTGTTTTTT. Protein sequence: CASSTRESGELFF.

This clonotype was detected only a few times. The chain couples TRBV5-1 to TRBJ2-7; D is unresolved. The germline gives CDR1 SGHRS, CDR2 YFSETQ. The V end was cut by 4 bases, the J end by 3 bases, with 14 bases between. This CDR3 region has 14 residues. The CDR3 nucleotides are TGCGCCAGCAGCCCCGGATTTACTAACTACGAGCAGTACTTC. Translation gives CASSPGFTNYEQYF. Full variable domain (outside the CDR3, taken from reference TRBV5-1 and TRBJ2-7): KAGVTQTPRYLIKTRGQQVTLSCSPISGHRSVSWYQQTPGQGLQFLFEYFSETQRNKGNFPGRFSGRQFSNSRSEMNVSTLELGDSALYLCASSPGFTNYEQYFGPGTRLTVT.

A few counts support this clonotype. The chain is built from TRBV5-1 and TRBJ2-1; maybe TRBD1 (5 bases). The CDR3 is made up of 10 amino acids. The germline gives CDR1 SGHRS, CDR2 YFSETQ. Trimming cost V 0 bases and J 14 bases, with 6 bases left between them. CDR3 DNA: TGCGCCAGCAGCTTGGCGGACAAGTTCTTC. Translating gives CASSLADKFF. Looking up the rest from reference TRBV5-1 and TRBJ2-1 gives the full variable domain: KAGVTQTPRYLIKTRGQQVTLSCSPISGHRSVSWYQQTPGQGLQFLFEYFSETQRNKGNFPGRFSGRQFSNSRSEMNVSTLELGDSALYLCASSLADKFFGPGTRLTVL.

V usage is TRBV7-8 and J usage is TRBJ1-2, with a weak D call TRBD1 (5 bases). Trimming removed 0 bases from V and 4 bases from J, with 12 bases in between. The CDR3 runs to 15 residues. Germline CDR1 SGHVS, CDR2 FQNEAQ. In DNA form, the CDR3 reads TGTGCCAGCAGCTTAGCCGCAGGGCGCGGCTATGGCTACACCTTC. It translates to CASSLAAGRGYGYTF.

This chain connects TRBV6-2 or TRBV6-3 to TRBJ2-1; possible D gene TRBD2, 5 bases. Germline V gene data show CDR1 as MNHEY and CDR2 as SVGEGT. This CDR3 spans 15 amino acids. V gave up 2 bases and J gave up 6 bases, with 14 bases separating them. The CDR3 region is CASSYEPRTVNEQFF. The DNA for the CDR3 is TGTGCCAGCAGTTACGAGCCAAGGACTGTCAATGAGCAGTTCTTC.

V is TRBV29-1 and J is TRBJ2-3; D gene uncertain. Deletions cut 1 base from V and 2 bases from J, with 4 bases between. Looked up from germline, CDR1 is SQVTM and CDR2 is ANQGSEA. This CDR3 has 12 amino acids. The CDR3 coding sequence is TGCAGCGTTGAAGCCGTCACAGATACGCAGTATTTT. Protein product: CSVEAVTDTQYF.

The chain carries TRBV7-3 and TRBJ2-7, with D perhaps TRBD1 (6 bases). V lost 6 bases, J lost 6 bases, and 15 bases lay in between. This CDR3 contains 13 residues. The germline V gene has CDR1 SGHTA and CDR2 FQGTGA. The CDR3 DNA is TGTGCCAGCAGTAGCAGGGGTTTCGGCGAGCAGTACTTC. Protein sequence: CASSSRGFGEQYF.

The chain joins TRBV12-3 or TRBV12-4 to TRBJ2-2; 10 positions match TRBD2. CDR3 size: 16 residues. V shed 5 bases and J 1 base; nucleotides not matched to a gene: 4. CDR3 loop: CASSTGTSVNTGELFF. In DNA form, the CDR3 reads TGTGCCAGCAGTACCGGGACTAGCGTGAACACCGGGGAGCTGTTTTTT.

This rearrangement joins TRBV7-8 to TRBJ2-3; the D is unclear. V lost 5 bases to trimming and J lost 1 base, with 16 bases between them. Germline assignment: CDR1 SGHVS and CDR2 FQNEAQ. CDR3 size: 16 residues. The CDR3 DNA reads TGTGCCAGCAGCCCTTTCTCCCTGTCCGGCACAGATACGCAGTATTTT. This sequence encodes CASSPFSLSGTDTQYF. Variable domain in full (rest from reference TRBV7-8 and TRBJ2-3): GAGVSQSPRYKVAKRGQDVALRCDPISGHVSLFWYQQALGQGPEFLTYFQNEAQLDKSGLPSDRFFAERPEGSVSTLKIQRTQQEDSAVYLCASSPFSLSGTDTQYFGPGTRLTVL.

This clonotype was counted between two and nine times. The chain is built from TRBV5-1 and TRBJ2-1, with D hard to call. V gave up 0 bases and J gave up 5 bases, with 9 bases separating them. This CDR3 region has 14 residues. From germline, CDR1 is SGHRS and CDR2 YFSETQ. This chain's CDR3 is CASSLEEINNEQFF. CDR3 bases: TGCGCCAGCAGCTTGGAAGAGATAAACAATGAGCAGTTCTTC.

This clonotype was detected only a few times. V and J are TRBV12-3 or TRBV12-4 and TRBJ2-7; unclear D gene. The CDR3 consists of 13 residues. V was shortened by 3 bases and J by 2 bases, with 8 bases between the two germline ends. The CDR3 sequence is CASSFTSPYEQYF. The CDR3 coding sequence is TGTGCCAGCAGTTTCACCTCTCCCTACGAGCAGTACTTC.

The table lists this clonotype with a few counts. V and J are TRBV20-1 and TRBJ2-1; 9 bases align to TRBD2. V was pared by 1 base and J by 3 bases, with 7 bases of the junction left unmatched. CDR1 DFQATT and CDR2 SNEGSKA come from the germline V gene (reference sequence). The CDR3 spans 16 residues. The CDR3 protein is CSARVVAGDFYNEQFF. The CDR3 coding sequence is TGCAGTGCTAGAGTGGTAGCGGGAGATTTCTACAATGAGCAGTTCTTC.